Detailed here is one T cell receptor beta chain. Survey-level TCR beta sequencing used the immunoSEQ assay. Libraries were prepared by immunoSEQ multiplex PCR; TCRdb keeps only in-frame clonotypes and omits some of them. The sample has tens of thousands of clones; just under 95% are singletons. Trimming shortened V by 1 base and J by 2 bases, and 10 bases separated the two germline ends. CDR3 length: 15 amino acids. Germline V gene data show CDR1 as SEHNR and CDR2 as FQNEAQ (reference sequence). This TCR came from a man aged 35-49 years with rheumatoid arthritis. Sequencing used PBMCs. V usage is TRBV7-9 and J usage is TRBJ2-3, with a tentative D call TRBD1 (6 bases). The CDR3 region is CASSLEDRLTDTQYF. CDR3 in DNA: TGTGCCAGCAGCTTAGAGGACAGACTCACAGATACGCAGTATTTT.